This T cell receptor (beta chain) emerged from a study of blood T cell repertoires in COVID-19. Original analysis: Estimation of nucleated cell counts relied on the amplification of reference gene primers. TCRdb keeps only in-frame clones here, not all; method: immunoSEQ multiplex PCR. That table is the source of V, J and clone size, and D and trimming were worked out from the DNA. The table lists 200,000 to 250,000 clones, about 85% of them singletons. V was shortened by 2 bases and J by 4 bases, with 6 bases between the two germline ends. Germline CDR1 and CDR2: MNHEY and SVGEGT. The CDR3 extends over 13 amino acids. Enrollment of patients from Seattle took place during active infection, with longitudinal follow-up.

Sequencing used peripheral blood. The receptor comes from a woman aged 45-60 years with COVID-19, enrolled during active disease. This chain uses TRBV6-2 or TRBV6-3 with TRBJ1-3, with a weak D call TRBD1 (5 bases). The CDR3 DNA is TGTGCCAGCAGTTACCCAGGGGGAAACACCATATATTTT. This encodes CASSYPGGNTIYF.